Below, 29 T cell receptor beta chains from the same sample are listed, as sequenced in a study of T cells of healthy individuals. One entry per CDR3 protein results from TCRdb running MiXCR on the 5' RACE reads. In the table there are 50,000 to 55,000 distinct CDR3 sequences, roughly 14% of which are singletons. The receptors were sampled from a human donor in good health.

This clonotype occurred many times. The chain is built from TRBV24-1 and TRBJ2-2, with 7 bases that match TRBD1. The V and J ends lost 5 bases and 8 bases, in that order; junction bases with no gene match: 7. The germline V gene encodes CDR1 KGHDR and CDR2 SFDVKD. The CDR3 loop spans 14 amino acids. The CDR3 region is CATSVQGKLGELFF. Here the CDR3 DNA reads TGTGCCACCAGTGTACAGGGGAAACTGGGGGAGCTGTTTTTT.

The rearrangement uses TRBV7-2 and TRBJ1-4; D unclear. The CDR3 is 15 residues long. CDR1 SGHTA and CDR2 FQGNSA come from the germline V gene. V lost 5 bases to trimming and J lost 3 bases, with 13 bases between them. The CDR3 loop is CASSTSLIPNEKLFF. Written as DNA, the CDR3 is TGTGCCAGCAGCACCTCTTTGATTCCTAATGAAAAACTGTTTTTT.

This rearrangement joins TRBV20-1 to TRBJ1-2; 7 bases fit TRBD1. Germline V gives CDR1 DFQATT, CDR2 SNEGSKA (reference sequence). Trimming removed 6 bases from V and 5 bases from J; junction bases left unmatched: 9. The CDR3 spans 13 residues. The CDR3 region has the DNA TGCAGTGCGCCAACAGGGGTGGGGTATGGCTACACCTTC. This translates into CSAPTGVGYGYTF.

The sample holds a few counts of this clonotype. V gene TRBV3-1 combines with J gene TRBJ2-1; D unclear. V was trimmed by 1 base and J by 0 bases, leaving 7 bases between them. The CDR3 has 15 amino acids. Germline values: CDR1 LGHDT, CDR2 YNNKEL (reference sequence). This CDR3 reads CASSQGMSSYNEQFF. In DNA form, the CDR3 reads TGTGCCAGCAGCCAAGGGATGAGCTCCTACAATGAGCAGTTCTTC.

The V and J genes are TRBV25-1 and TRBJ1-5, with TRBD1 matching 8 bases. The germline gives CDR1 MGHDK, CDR2 SYGVNS. CDR3 length: 14 residues. V dropped 6 bases and J dropped 0; count of bases not matched to a gene: 1. In nucleotides, the CDR3 is TGTGCCAGCAGGGACAGGGATAGCAATCAGCCCCAGCATTTT. Amino acids: CASRDRDSNQPQHF.

This chain joins TRBV12-3 or TRBV12-4 and TRBJ2-7; D call uncertain. V was trimmed by 3 bases and J by 3 bases, leaving 12 bases between them. The CDR3 spans 14 residues. As DNA, the CDR3 is TGTGCCAGCAGTTTTATGTCCCCGAACTACGAGCAGTACTTC. It encodes CASSFMSPNYEQYF.

This clonotype was seen ten or more times. The genes are TRBV18 and TRBJ2-7; D is tentatively TRBD1 or TRBD2 (6 bases each). V lost 5 bases and J lost 6, with 17 bases in between. This CDR3 has 14 residues. In germline, CDR1 is KGHSH, CDR2 LQKENI. The CDR3 sequence: CASSYGGRPTEQYF. In DNA, the CDR3 is TGTGCCAGCTCATACGGGGGCCGCCCTACCGAGCAGTACTTC.

DNA of the CDR3: TGCGCCAGCAGCTTGCCCGACCCGGGCACTGAAGCTTTCTTT. It specifies CASSLPDPGTEAFF. The gene calls are TRBV5-1 and TRBJ1-1; no clear D. The germline V gene has CDR1 SGHRS and CDR2 YFSETQ. The CDR3 extends over 14 amino acids. V shed 1 base and J shed 4 bases, with 11 bases lying between them.

The rearrangement joins TRBV7-8 to TRBJ2-1, with 7 bases identical to TRBD2. Losses at the gene ends were 1 base for V and 2 bases for J; bases not matched to a gene: 5. The CDR3 spans 16 residues. Germline CDR1 SGHVS, CDR2 FQNEAQ. CDR3 DNA: TGTGCCAGCAGCTTAGTCCGCGGGGGAACCTACAATGAGCAGTTCTTC. Encoded protein: CASSLVRGGTYNEQFF. Combining the CDR3 with reference TRBV7-8 and TRBJ2-1 gives the whole variable domain GAGVSQSPRYKVAKRGQDVALRCDPISGHVSLFWYQQALGQGPEFLTYFQNEAQLDKSGLPSDRFFAERPEGSVSTLKIQRTQQEDSAVYLCASSLVRGGTYNEQFFGPGTRLTVL.

The gene calls are TRBV11-2 and TRBJ1-4, with TRBD1 identical over 7 bases. V was clipped by 5 bases and J by 0 bases; unmatched bases: 6. CDR1 and CDR2 (germline): SGHAT, FQNNGV. The CDR3 is 16 residues long. The DNA for the CDR3 is TGTGCCAGCAGCGATATAGGGACAGCAACTAATGAAAAACTGTTTTTT. As protein: CASSDIGTATNEKLFF.

On this clonotype: This CDR3 is missing its conserved last phenylalanine or tryptophan, likely due to a read error. V gene TRBV7-2 combines with J gene TRBJ2-1, with TRBD2 matching 7 bases. CDR1 is SGHTA, CDR2 FQGNSA, per germline. This CDR3 contains 14 residues. With 3 bases clipped from V and 7 bases from J, the junction kept 6 bases outside the gene matches. CDR3 sequence (DNA): TGTGCCAGCAGCTTGGGCGGGAGCCGTAATGAGCAGTTCTTA. Translated: CASSLGGSRNEQFL.

This clonotype was observed a handful of times. The chain employs TRBV18 and TRBJ2-2, with TRBD2 as a possible D gene (5 bases). Trimming took off 1 base at V and 5 bases at J, with 14 bases between the two ends. Germline V gene sequence: CDR1 KGHSH, CDR2 LQKENI. This CDR3 spans 16 amino acids. The CDR3 nucleotides read TGTGCCAGCTCACCACTTTCACGGCTAGCTACCGGGGAGCTGTTTTTT. The encoded protein is CASSPLSRLATGELFF.

The sample holds a few counts of this clonotype. CDR3 residues: CASSRGQGDEKLFF. Written as DNA, the CDR3 is TGTGCCAGCAGTAGGGGACAGGGGGACGAAAAACTGTTTTTT. The chain recombines TRBV6-5 with TRBJ1-4; TRBD1 matches at 11 bases. Germline assignment: CDR1 MNHEY and CDR2 SVGAGI. This CDR3 is built from 14 residues. Trimming removed 5 bases from V and 8 bases from J; junction bases left unmatched: 4.

Comments on this clonotype: This could be a read error, since a much larger clone is one nucleotide away. As DNA, the CDR3 is TGCAGTGCCGAGGAACAGGGGTTTGATGAGCAGTACTTC. Protein: CSAEEQGFDEQYF. V usage is TRBV20-1 and J usage is TRBJ2-5; 7 nucleotides line up with TRBD1. Germline-derived CDR1 and CDR2 are DFQATT and SNEGSKA (reference sequence). V was clipped by 6 bases and J by 11 bases; unmatched bases: 15. This CDR3 is built from 13 residues.

This clonotype was detected ten times or more. This chain uses TRBV7-8 with TRBJ1-1; D possibly corresponds to TRBD1 (6 bases). CDR3 size: 17 residues. Germline lookup yields CDR1 SGHVS and CDR2 FQNEAQ. V was pared by 1 base and J by 2 bases, with 17 bases between. In nucleotides, the CDR3 is TGTGCCAGCAGCTTAGGAAAACGGGGGCCAAGTAACACTGAAGCTTTCTTT. Translation: CASSLGKRGPSNTEAFF.

This clonotype appeared many times. The chain uses TRBV6-1 and TRBJ1-2, with a weak D call TRBD1 (5 bases). V lost 3 bases and J 3 bases, leaving 14 bases between the germline ends. Germline values: CDR1 MNHNS, CDR2 SASEGT. The CDR3 has 15 amino acids. The CDR3 coding sequence is TGTGCCAGCAGTGAGACAGTGCTGGGTCACTATGGCTACACCTTC. This gives the protein CASSETVLGHYGYTF.

The chain joins TRBV24-1 to TRBJ2-1; 9 nucleotides line up with TRBD2. V trimming: 12 bases; J trimming: 0 bases; junction bases outside the gene matches: 2. The length of the CDR3 is 13 residues. The germline V gene encodes CDR1 KGHDR and CDR2 SFDVKD. The CDR3: CAASGNSYNEQFF. CDR3 DNA sequence: TGTGCCGCTAGCGGGAACTCCTACAATGAGCAGTTCTTC.

This clonotype was picked up many times. The chain uses TRBV20-1 and TRBJ2-7; D unclear. CDR1 and CDR2 from the germline V gene are DFQATT and SNEGSKA (reference sequence). With 7 bases removed from V and 0 bases from J, the gap between germline ends came to 13 bases. The CDR3 is 13 amino acids. The CDR3 protein is CSVASAYSYEQYF. DNA for the CDR3: TGCAGTGTAGCCAGCGCCTACTCCTACGAGCAGTACTTC.

The table lists this clonotype with a few counts. The rearrangement uses TRBV7-2 and TRBJ2-1; 8 bases are shared with TRBD2. V dropped 5 bases and J dropped 1; count of bases not matched to a gene: 7. The germline V gene has CDR1 SGHTA and CDR2 FQGNSA. The CDR3 is made up of 16 amino acids. CDR3 residues: CASSPGAGGSYNEQFF. The CDR3 coding sequence is TGTGCCAGCAGCCCCGGCGCGGGGGGTTCCTACAATGAGCAGTTCTTC.

This clonotype was counted a few times. The chain is built from TRBV6-2 or TRBV6-3 and TRBJ2-5; TRBD1 aligns across 11 bases. The CDR3 sequence is 15 residues long. Germline trimming cut 6 bases from V and 5 bases from J; bases unmatched to any gene: 8. The germline V gene has CDR1 MNHEY and CDR2 SVGEGT. CDR3 DNA: TGTGCCAGCAGCCAAACGGACAGGGGGCAGGAGACCCAGTACTTC. This encodes CASSQTDRGQETQYF.

The chain uses TRBV5-1 and TRBJ2-7; D perhaps matches TRBD1 (5 bases). The CDR3 runs to 15 residues. The germline CDR1 and CDR2 sequences are SGHRS and YFSETQ. The germline V and J ends were trimmed by 4 bases and 0 bases, with 14 bases remaining between them. CDR3 in DNA: TGCGCCAGCAGCCCAAACCCGACAGTCTCCTACGAGCAGTACTTC. It codes for CASSPNPTVSYEQYF.

The genes are TRBV7-9 and TRBJ2-5, with D perhaps matching TRBD1 or TRBD2 (5 bases each). The V gene lost 6 bases and the J gene lost 4 bases, with 9 bases spanning the gap. CDR1 is SEHNR, CDR2 FQNEAQ, per germline (reference sequence). CDR3 length: 12 residues. DNA of the CDR3: TGTGCCAGCAGATGGGGACCAGAGACCCAGTACTTC. Encoded protein: CASRWGPETQYF.

The chain uses TRBV12-3 or TRBV12-4 and TRBJ2-4; D ambiguous. The V end was cut by 6 bases, the J end by 0 bases, with 15 bases between. The CDR3 runs to 16 residues. In nucleotides, the CDR3 is TGTGCCAGCAGCAATTTACAAGATAGAGCCAAAAACATTCAGTACTTC. Its translation is CASSNLQDRAKNIQYF.

This clonotype has at least ten counts. This chain uses TRBV6-6 with TRBJ1-2; TRBD1 aligns across 7 bases. J was trimmed by 6 bases and V by 6 bases; bases with no gene match: 7. Germline V gene sequence: CDR1 MNHNY, CDR2 SVGAGI (reference sequence). This CDR3 region has 13 residues. The DNA of the CDR3 is TGTGCCAGCAGGAGACAGGGTGACGATGGCTACACCTTC. Protein product: CASRRQGDDGYTF.

There are many counts of this clonotype. The CDR3 DNA reads TGTGCCAGTAGTATTCTGGGTGGGAACACCGGGGAGCTGTTTTTT. Translated, it gives CASSILGGNTGELFF. The chain has TRBV19 and TRBJ2-2; D is ambiguous. The CDR3 is made up of 15 amino acids. Germline CDR1 is LNHDA and CDR2 is SQIVND (reference sequence). Trimming took 3 bases from V and 1 from J, leaving 9 bases between them.

Many counts were recorded for this clonotype. The J gene is TRBJ1-5, the V gene TRBV2, with D maybe TRBD1 (6 bases). The CDR3 consists of 14 residues. Between the trimmed V and J ends, which lost 8 bases and 4 bases, there was a span of 15 bases. CDR1 and CDR2 (germline): SNHLY, FYNNEI. The DNA for the CDR3 is TGTGCCAGCCAAGCCAGGGGATTAAATCAGCCCCAGCATTTT. This gives the protein CASQARGLNQPQHF. The entire variable domain, with the rest obtained from reference TRBV2 and TRBJ1-5, is as follows: EPEVTQTPSHQVTQMGQEVILRCVPISNHLYFYWYRQILGQKVEFLVSFYNNEISEKSEIFDDQFSVERPDGSNFTLKIRSTKLEDSAMYFCASQARGLNQPQHFGDGTRLSIL.

This clonotype was counted between two and nine times. The chain couples TRBV10-3 to TRBJ2-3; 9 bases line up with TRBD2. V was clipped by 3 bases and J by 0 bases; unmatched bases: 7. CDR1 and CDR2 from the germline V gene are ENHRY and SYGVKD. The CDR3 runs to 17 residues. The CDR3: CAISDDSGSRSTDTQYF. The DNA of the CDR3 is TGTGCCATCAGTGACGATAGCGGGAGTCGTAGCACAGATACGCAGTATTTT.

In its sample, this clonotype was seen many times. The genes are TRBV9 and TRBJ1-1; D gene uncertain. V lost 4 bases and J lost 1, with 11 bases in between. Germline V gives CDR1 SGDLS, CDR2 YYNGEE. The CDR3 extends over 14 amino acids. CDR3 loop: CASSPPAENTEAFF. The CDR3 coding sequence is TGTGCCAGCAGCCCTCCGGCGGAGAACACTGAAGCTTTCTTT.

At least ten counts were recorded for this clonotype. The rearrangement joins TRBV2 to TRBJ2-3, with D perhaps TRBD1 or TRBD2 (8 bases each). Trimming pared 4 bases from V and 10 bases from J, leaving 21 bases between. This CDR3 contains 15 residues. Germline V gene lookup returns CDR1 SNHLY and CDR2 FYNNEI. The CDR3 bases are TGTGCCAGCAGTGCCAATAACGGGGGGGGACAGGCGCAGTATTTT. Translating it yields CASSANNGGGQAQYF.